This T cell receptor (beta chain) was recorded in a study of blood T cells in healthy people across ages. Germline CDR1 is MNHEY and CDR2 is SVGAGI. The CDR3 has 13 amino acids. Trimming took off 8 bases at V and 3 bases at J, with 14 bases between the two ends. A second about 7 to 12 cycle PCR used barcoded and J-beta primers. MiXCR was run by TCRdb on the 5' RACE reads, yielding one entry per CDR3 protein. The table has over 700,000 distinct CDR3 sequences, 25% seen once; the top ten hold under 10%. There were healthy Caucasian individuals from Russia, aged about 6 to 95, serving as donors. The same sample was also used in a study of T cells of mothers and their children. That publication notes: Thymic selection shapes TCR recombination output similarly in related and unrelated pairs.

The receptor was isolated from a boy aged 5-17 years in good health. The sequenced sample consisted of blood. The V and J genes are TRBV6-5 and TRBJ2-7; D may be TRBD1 or TRBD2 (5 bases each). The CDR3 DNA reads as TGTGCCAGCGGTGGGGACCACCTCTACGAGCAGTACTTC. It translates to CASGGDHLYEQYF.